The rows below give T cell receptor beta chains drawn from one sample of a study of control samples from healthy donors and cancer patients. Produced via immunoSEQ multiplex PCR; TCRdb's table is partial and in-frame only. The table lists approximately 70,000 clones, 87% of them singletons, with over 3.5% in the top ten. Sequencing was performed on blood. Receptor source: a woman aged 45-65 years in good health. Each CDR3 is given with its conserved first and last residue. A D gene is named only where the DNA matches it firmly. Size is omitted from some rows. Given values are once, few, many or a class for expanded clones.

V gene	J gene	D gene	clone size	CDR3 protein	CDR3 DNA
TRBV18	TRBJ2-7	.	.	CASSRTALPYEQYF	TGTGCCAGCTCTCGGACAGCCTTACCCTACGAGCAGTACTTC
TRBV7-9	TRBJ1-2	.	.	CASSSAAGPGGYTF	TGTGCCAGCAGCAGCGCAGCAGGTCCGGGTGGCTACACCTTC
TRBV5-1	TRBJ1-1	TRBD1	.	CASSGEPGQGAFTEAFF	TGCGCCAGCAGCGGGGAACCGGGACAGGGGGCGTTCACTGAAGCTTTCTTT
TRBV30	TRBJ2-5	.	.	CAWGPEETQYF	TGTGCCTGGGGCCCCGAAGAGACCCAGTACTTC
TRBV24-1	TRBJ2-1	.	.	CATSELRQTNEQFF	TGTGCCACCAGTGAATTGAGACAGACCAATGAGCAGTTCTTC
TRBV28	TRBJ1-5	TRBD1	.	CASSTPRQGRNQPQHF	TGTGCCAGCAGTACACCCCGACAGGGTCGCAATCAGCCCCAGCATTTT
TRBV9	TRBJ1-1	.	.	CASSVVAGRDTEAFF	TGTGCCAGCAGCGTAGTTGCGGGAAGAGACACTGAAGCTTTCTTT
TRBV28	TRBJ1-2	.	once	CASSPQGLLHGYTF	TGTGCCAGCAGTCCGCAGGGGCTGCTGCATGGCTACACCTTC
TRBV29-1	TRBJ2-2	.	.	CSARGPGGTGELFF	TGCAGCGCCCGCGGCCCTGGGGGAACCGGGGAGCTGTTTTTT
TRBV4-1	TRBJ1-5	.	.	CASSQGGGPNQPQHF	TGCGCCAGCAGCCAAGGGGGGGGGCCCAATCAGCCCCAGCATTTT
TRBV28	TRBJ1-1	.	.	CAISGNTEAFF	TGTGCTATTTCGGGGAACACTGAAGCTTTCTTT
TRBV12-3/TRBV12-4	TRBJ2-1	.	once	CASRLPGGEQFF	TGTGCCAGTAGACTACCTGGCGGGGAGCAGTTCTTC